The clone carrying this T cell receptor beta chain is termed medium-sized. The entry originates in a study of neoadjuvant anti-PD-1 for oral cavity cancer. Looking at the study overall: Non-progressing patients received a fourth nivolumab dose near day 43, then surgery on days 50-56.

Germline CDR1 MNHEY, CDR2 SMNVEV (reference sequence). After removal of 2 bases from V and 7 bases from J, the junction contained 8 bases not matched to a gene. The CDR3 is 15 residues long. Cohort: HPV-negative, locally advanced oral cavity squamous cell carcinoma patients. Assay: immunoSEQ multiplex PCR; the TCRdb copy retains only in-frame clones and omits some. The table lists 10,000 to 11,000 clones, under 65% of them singletons. V and J are TRBV27 and TRBJ2-3; 8 positions agree with TRBD1. This TCR was recovered from a person aged 40 to 85 with oral cavity squamous cell carcinoma. Source: tumor tissue, taken before nivolumab (anti-PD-1) treatment. The CDR3 loop reads CASSLVEDRAYTQYF. The CDR3 coding sequence is TGTGCCAGCAGTTTAGTCGAGGACAGGGCGTATACGCAGTATTTT.